This TCR beta chain was identified during a study of T-cell memory formation after mild COVID-19. Study-wide points: Clones contracting over day 15 to 85 were CD4/CD8 balanced, with later expanders leaning CD4+. Shrinking CD4+ clones resided mostly in CM and EM, and CD8+ ones in EMRA. A subset of responding clones appeared in pre-infection memory, suggesting cross-reactive memory joined.

Using its own MiXCR run on the 5' RACE reads, TCRdb lists one record per CDR3 protein. The repertoire holds roughly 250,000 distinct CDR3 sequences, with over 15% as singletons. This clonotype was observed many times. Its antigen is currently unknown. CDR1 SQVTM and CDR2 ANQGSEA come from the germline V gene. The CDR3 consists of 13 residues. V lost 5 bases, J lost 6 bases, and 15 bases lay in between. The rearrangement uses TRBV29-1 and TRBJ2-3; D tentatively fits TRBD1 or TRBD2 (5 bases each). The receptor was derived from a man aged 18 to 35 who had mild COVID-19 (a few samples of this study predate the infection). Cell type and time point are not known. Material: PBMCs or a T cell subset sorted from them (not recorded which). The CDR3 DNA reads TGCAGCGTTACGTTGAGGGGTTGGGATACGCAGTATTTT. Protein: CSVTLRGWDTQYF.